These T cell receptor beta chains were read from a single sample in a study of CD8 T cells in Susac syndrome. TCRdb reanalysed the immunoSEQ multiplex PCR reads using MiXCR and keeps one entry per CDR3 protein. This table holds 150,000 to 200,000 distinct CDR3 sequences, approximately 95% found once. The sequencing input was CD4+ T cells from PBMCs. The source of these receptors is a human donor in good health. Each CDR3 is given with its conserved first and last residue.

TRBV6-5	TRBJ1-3	CASRRRDIGNTIYF
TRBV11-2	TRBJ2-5	CASSYDSPQETQYF
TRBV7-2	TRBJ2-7	CASSLDPSRSSYEQYF
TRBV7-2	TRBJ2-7	CASSGVRRSGEQYF
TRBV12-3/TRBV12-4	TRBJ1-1	CASSDPGRMNTEAFF
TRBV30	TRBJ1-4	CAWRARGQRPEKLFF
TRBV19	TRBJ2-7	CASTPGTSGAPGYF
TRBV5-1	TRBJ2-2	CASSSGQKNTGELFF
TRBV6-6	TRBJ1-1	CALRRGEKTEAFF
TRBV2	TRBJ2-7	CASSPLRTGASYEQYF
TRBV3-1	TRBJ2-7	CASSQNHRGQDEQYF
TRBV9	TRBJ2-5	CASSVGVRVETQYF
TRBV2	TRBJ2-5	CASSVPRGDQETQYF
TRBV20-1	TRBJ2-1	CSARVRLAGGYNEQFF
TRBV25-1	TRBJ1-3	CASSSQGSGNTIYF
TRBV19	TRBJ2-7	CASSRGGTYEQYF
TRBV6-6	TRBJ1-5	CASRAGGANQPQHF
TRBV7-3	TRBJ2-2	CASRGGTGELFF
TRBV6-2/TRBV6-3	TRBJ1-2	CASSIPSKTGGYGYTF
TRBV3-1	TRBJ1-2	CASSQERAKYGYTF
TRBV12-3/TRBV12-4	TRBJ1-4	CASSSGVTNEKLFF
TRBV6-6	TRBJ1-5	CASSNGARGAPQHF
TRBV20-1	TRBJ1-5	CSAPTHGSSNQPQHF
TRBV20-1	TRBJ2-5	CSASPRGRETQYF
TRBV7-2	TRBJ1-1	CASRPTRASNTEAFF
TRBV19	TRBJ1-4	CASSIKVTNEKLFF
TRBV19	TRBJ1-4	CASSKTGTNEKLFF
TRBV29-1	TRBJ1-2	CSVLRDSNYGYTF
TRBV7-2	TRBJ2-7	CASSLTGFEQYF
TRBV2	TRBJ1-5	CASSVSRNQPQHF
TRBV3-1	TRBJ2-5	CASSQEVSRQYQETQYF
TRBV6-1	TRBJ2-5	CASSSKGVRETQYF
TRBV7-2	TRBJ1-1	CASSFRWDTEAFF
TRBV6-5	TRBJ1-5	CASRDPGANQPQHF
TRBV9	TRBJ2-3	CASSLGTSDTTDTQYF
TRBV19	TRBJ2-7	CASRSPYEQYF
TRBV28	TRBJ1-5	CASSLSQVRRDQPQHF
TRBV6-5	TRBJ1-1	CASKEVGASTEAFF
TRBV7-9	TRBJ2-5	CASSLALGTTPGETQYF
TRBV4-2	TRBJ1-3	CASKGTGNTIYF
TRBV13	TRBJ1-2	CASSGRTGNYGYTF
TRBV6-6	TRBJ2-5	CASSRHNIETQYF
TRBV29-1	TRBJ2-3	CSHLSGTDTQYF
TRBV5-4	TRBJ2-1	CASSLGSGAHNEQFF
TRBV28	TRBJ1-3	CASSLYVNTIYF
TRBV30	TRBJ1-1	CAWSGFPGRRVEAFF
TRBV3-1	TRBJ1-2	CASSQELPDSDYGYTF
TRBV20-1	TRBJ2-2	CSARPPRGPADTGELFF
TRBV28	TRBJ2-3	CASSRGGSRTDTQYF
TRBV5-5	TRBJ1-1	CASSREVQTRGTEAFF
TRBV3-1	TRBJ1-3	CAAGQNTIYF
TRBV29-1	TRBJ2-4	CSVEDWGNIQYF
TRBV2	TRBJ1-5	CASSSNRGTNQPQHF
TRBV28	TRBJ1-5	CASSFPLGNQPQHF
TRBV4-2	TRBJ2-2	CASSPGQGQLVGGELFF
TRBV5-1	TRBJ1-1	CASSLGQGPAEAFF
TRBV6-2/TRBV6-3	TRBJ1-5	CASRDVVEPQHF
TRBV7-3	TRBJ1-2	CASSLGTGDNYGYTF